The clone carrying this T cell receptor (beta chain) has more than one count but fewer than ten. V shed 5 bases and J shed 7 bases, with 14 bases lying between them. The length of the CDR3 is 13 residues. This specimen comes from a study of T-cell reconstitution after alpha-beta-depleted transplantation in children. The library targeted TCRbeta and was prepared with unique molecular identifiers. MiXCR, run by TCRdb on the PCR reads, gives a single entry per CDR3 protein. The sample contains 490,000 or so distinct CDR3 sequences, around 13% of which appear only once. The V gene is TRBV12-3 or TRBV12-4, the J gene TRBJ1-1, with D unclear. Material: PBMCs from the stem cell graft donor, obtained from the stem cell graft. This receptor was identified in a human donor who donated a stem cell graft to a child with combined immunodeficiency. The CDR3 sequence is CASSPLGPDEAFF. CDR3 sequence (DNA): TGTGCCAGCAGTCCCCTAGGACCGGATGAAGCTTTCTTT.